Sequencing of this TCR beta chain was carried out in a study of T cells in localized non-small cell lung cancer (dated by TCRdb to the early 2020s). In terms of the full investigation: Comparing tumors with uninvolved tumor-adjacent lungs, the study looked at the T cell repertoires of 200 to 250 patients with early-stage NSCLC. NSCLC patients had a mean age of roughly 64 years, and more than 120 were male and over 85 female. The cohort was made up of 236 treatment-naive NSCLC patients whose localized lung tumors had been resected. Study-level results and caveats: Because multi-region tumor sequencing was not performed, intratumor heterogeneity could not be ruled out. Uninvolved tumor-adjacent lung showed the highest T cell clonality, higher than tumor, which suggests more focused antigenic responses in the uninvolved tumor-adjacent lung. A median of approximately 57 of the top 100 tumor clones were detected in paired uninvolved adjacent lung, and 28 of these tumor clones were also found among the top 100 clones of the paired uninvolved adjacent lung. Longer overall survival was associated with higher blood T cell density, whereas shorter survival was associated with higher adjacent-lung clonality. Because of the exploratory design, TCR variables were selected using unadjusted p-values without false-discovery rate correction.

The immunoSEQ Assay was used to sequence TCR beta CDR3 regions from DNA. For the original study's pipeline: To compute T cell density, TCR beta template counts were normalized to usable DNA, which was estimated by amplifying housekeeping genes. Richness was estimated with the preseqR package, extrapolating to 400,000 templates for PBMC samples and 120,000 templates for tissue samples. Clonality was defined as one minus Pielou's evenness. Tissue-enriched TCRs were identified by differential abundance testing using productive amino-acid clonotypes, minimum total count 5 and alpha 0.1. The Jaccard Index and the Morisita Overlap Index were used to measure repertoire overlap between compartments. TCR beta CDR3s were clustered by GLIPH together with public tetramer-defined viral CDR3s, and at least three viral sequences plus V-gene enrichment were required for viral motifs. TCRdb obtained this table from immuneACCESS and retained in-frame rearrangements with V and J assigned. These tables miss some clones; where compared with another copy, unresolved V genes account for less than half of the shortfall, and the remainder is unexplained. V, J and clone size derive from that table, while D and trimming were established from the DNA sequence. This sample gives around 40,000 clones in total; approximately 86% of them show up just once. Of the sample, roughly 7.1% falls within the top ten clones.

About this clone itself: Its antigen is unknown. Per-base quality was not reported, and no clone a single base away is much larger than it.

At diagnosis, tumor, uninvolved tumor-adjacent lung and peripheral blood were collected and then preserved as a mix of FFPE and fresh-frozen material. For TCR repertoire profiling, blood samples were analyzed as peripheral blood mononuclear cells. V is clipped by 1 base and J by 6 bases, and the sequence between their germline boundaries is 10 bases long. CDR1 and CDR2 are read off the germline V gene as SGDLS and YYNGEE. The CDR3 measures 14 amino acids from cysteine to phenylalanine. Kept here is only the CDR3 DNA, which spans 42 bases and is read in frame from base 1. Sequencing used peripheral blood, obtained before any cancer treatment. In this chain, TRBV9 is recombined with TRBJ1-4; a tentative D call is TRBD1 (6 bases match). This receptor was identified in a woman between 18 and 49 years old with stage III lung adenocarcinoma. The CDR3 protein sequence reads: CASSVRAGDEKLFF. The sequenced DNA: TGTGCCAGCAGCGTAAGGGCAGGGGATGAAAAACTGTTTTTT.